This section outlines one T cell receptor beta chain sequence together with its context. After removal of 4 bases from V and 4 bases from J, the junction contained 6 bases not matched to a gene. The CDR3 runs 16 residues. Germline V lookup: CDR1 SGHKS, CDR2 YYEKEE (reference sequence). The data were produced by immunoSEQ multiplex PCR, yet TCRdb's version contains in-frame clones alone and is incomplete. The profile shows 70,000 to 95,000 clones, around 80% of them singletons. The entry originates in a study of blood T cell repertoires in COVID-19. Across the whole study: The cDNA or gDNA used as material had been derived from T cells, B-cell-depleted T cells, or PBMCs.

The sequence came from a human donor in a cohort sampled during active COVID-19. Material for sequencing was peripheral blood. The chain combines TRBV5-5 with TRBJ2-3; 13 bases are shared with TRBD2. In DNA, the CDR3 is TGTGCCAGCAGCACTTGGACTAGCGGGGGAGCAGATACGCAGTATTTT. This encodes CASSTWTSGGADTQYF.